The source of this TCR beta chain is a study of regulatory T cells in long-lasting Graves disease. Described time point: persistent/refractory GD, antithyroid drugs over 5 years with positive TRAb. PBMC RNA was the source of the TCR library. About 10 milliliters of peripheral blood were taken and placed in EDTA tubes. This clonotype turned up a few times. Arm-PCR of CDR3 regions with iRepertoire HTBI primers generated TCR beta libraries. In the original processing: Samples revealed approximately 67 TRBV and approximately 15 TRBJ segments. TCRdb re-called the multiplex PCR reads through MiXCR, storing one row per CDR3 protein. These V and J calls derive from TCRdb rather than the authors' analysis. The sample yields around 460,000 distinct CDR3 sequences, under 25% seen once. Sample: peripheral blood mononuclear cells (PBMCs), taken when the disease was refractory, from a patient treated with antithyroid drugs. The source is a female donor with Graves disease.

CDR3 loop: CASSSNGGAGETQYF. CDR3 nucleotide sequence: TGTGCCAGCAGCTCCAACGGGGGCGCGGGAGAGACCCAGTACTTC. The V gene is TRBV5-8, the J gene TRBJ2-5; D is perhaps TRBD1 or TRBD2 (6 bases each). V shed 3 bases and J shed 4 bases, with 16 bases lying between them. CDR1 and CDR2 (germline): SGHTS, YDEGEE. The CDR3 has 15 residues.